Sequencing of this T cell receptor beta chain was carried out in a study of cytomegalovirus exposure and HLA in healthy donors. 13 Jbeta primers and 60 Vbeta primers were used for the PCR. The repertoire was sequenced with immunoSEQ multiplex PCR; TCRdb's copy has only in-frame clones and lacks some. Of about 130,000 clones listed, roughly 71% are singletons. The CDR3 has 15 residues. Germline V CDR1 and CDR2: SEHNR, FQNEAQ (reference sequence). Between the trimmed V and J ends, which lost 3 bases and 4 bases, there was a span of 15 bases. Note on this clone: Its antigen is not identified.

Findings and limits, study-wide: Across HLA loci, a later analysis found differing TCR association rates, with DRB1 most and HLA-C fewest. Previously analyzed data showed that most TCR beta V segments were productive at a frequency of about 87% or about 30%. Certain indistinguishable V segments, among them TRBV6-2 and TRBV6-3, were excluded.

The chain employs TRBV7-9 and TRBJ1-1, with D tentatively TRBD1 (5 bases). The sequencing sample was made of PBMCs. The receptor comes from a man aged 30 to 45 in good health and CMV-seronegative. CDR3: CASSLTGGSRTEAFF. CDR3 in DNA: TGTGCCAGCAGCTTGACCGGGGGGTCCCGCACTGAAGCTTTCTTT.